This is a list of T cell receptor beta chains from one sample in a study of cytomegalovirus exposure and HLA in healthy donors. Only in-frame clones appear in the TCRdb table, and some are missing; sequencing was by immunoSEQ multiplex PCR. The sample includes approximately 260,000 clones, 80% to 90% seen only once; the top ten take about 1%. Material for sequencing was PBMCs. The receptor source for this set is a woman between 18 and 30 years old in good health and CMV-seronegative. Both conserved end residues are part of each CDR3. The D gene is left open where the match is weak. Expanded clones are given a class, and other clones once, few, many or no size at all.

>TRBV29-1|.|TRBJ2-7|.
TGCAGCGTTGAAGCCCCGGGAGTCTACGAGCAGTACTTC
CSVEAPGVYEQYF
>TRBV7-6|.|TRBJ2-1|.
TGTGCCAGCAGCTTATCCCTTATCTCCTACAATGAGCAGTTCTTC
CASSLSLISYNEQFF
>TRBV7-9|TRBD1|TRBJ2-7|.
TGTGCCAGCAGTCCCGGGACAGAGGCTTACGAGCAGTACTTC
CASSPGTEAYEQYF
>TRBV11-2|TRBD1|TRBJ1-1|once
TGTGCCAGCAGCTCCCGACAGGGGACTAACACTGAAGCTTTCTTT
CASSSRQGTNTEAFF
>TRBV6-5|TRBD2|TRBJ2-5|.
TGTGCCAGCAGTTACTCTACTAGCGGGAGTCGGGAGACCCAGTACTTC
CASSYSTSGSRETQYF
>TRBV2|.|TRBJ1-1|.
TGTGCCAGCAGTGGGAGGTCCCGGAACACTGAAGCTTTCTTT
CASSGRSRNTEAFF
>TRBV2|.|TRBJ2-1|.
TGTGCCAGCACTCGAAAGGTAGTTGGGGGGGCCAATGAGCAGTTCTTC
CASTRKVVGGANEQFF
>TRBV6-1|.|TRBJ2-7|.
TGTGCCAGCAGTGAAGACAGGGTGAGCTACGAGCAGTACTTC
CASSEDRVSYEQYF
>TRBV30|TRBD1|TRBJ1-5|few
TGTGCCTGGAGGACAGGGGGTAGCAATCAGCCCCAGCATTTT
CAWRTGGSNQPQHF
>TRBV7-9|.|TRBJ1-2|.
TGTGCCAGCAGCTTATCACCAGGGCCGGGGGGTGGCTACACCTTC
CASSLSPGPGGGYTF
>TRBV6-1|.|TRBJ1-5|.
TGTGCCAGCAGCCGCGACAGGTTTAGCAATCAGCCCCAGCATTTT
CASSRDRFSNQPQHF
>TRBV19|TRBD2|TRBJ2-1|.
TGTGCCAGTAGTATACACCTAGCGGGAGGATGGGAGCAGTTCTTC
CASSIHLAGGWEQFF
>TRBV5-1|TRBD1|TRBJ2-1|.
TGCGCCAGCAGTCCCGACAGGGGAACCGCGGGTGAGCAGTTCTTC
CASSPDRGTAGEQFF
>TRBV5-1|TRBD1|TRBJ1-3|.
TGCGCCAGCAGCTTACCACGGACAGGGACGGGAAACACCATATATTTT
CASSLPRTGTGNTIYF
>TRBV9|.|TRBJ1-6|few
TGTGCCAGCAGCGTAGTTGGCAGGGGAGAATCACCCCTCCACTTT
CASSVVGRGESPLHF
>TRBV7-7|TRBD2|TRBJ2-3|.
TGTGCTAGCAGCCTACGACTAGCTGATACGCAGTATTTT
CASSLRLADTQYF
>TRBV11-3|.|TRBJ1-4|.
TGTGCCAGCAGCCTCTACAGTCAAACTAATGAAAAACTGTTTTTT
CASSLYSQTNEKLFF
>TRBV9|TRBD1|TRBJ2-5|.
TGTGCCAGCTCGGGACAGGGTGACTGGGTTACCCAGTACTTC
CASSGQGDWVTQYF
>TRBV6-5|TRBD1|TRBJ2-7|few
TGTGCCAGCAGTTACTCGATTGGGACAGGGATCTACGAGCAGTACTTC
CASSYSIGTGIYEQYF
>TRBV30|TRBD1|TRBJ1-4|.
TGTGCCTGGAGTAGGGCCGGGGCCAGGGGGTCAGTTGAAAAACTGTTTTTT
CAWSRAGARGSVEKLFF
>TRBV6-5|.|TRBJ1-5|.
TGTGCCAGCAGTTACGGAGGGTTCGGTCAGCCCCAGCATTTT
CASSYGGFGQPQHF
>TRBV11-3|TRBD2|TRBJ2-1|.
TGTGCCAGCAGCTTAGCGGGGAGCGGGGCGAGCTCCTACAATGAGCAGTTCTTC
CASSLAGSGASSYNEQFF
>TRBV6-1|TRBD1|TRBJ1-5|.
TGTGCCAGCAGCCTGACAGGGAATCAGCCCCAGCATTTT
CASSLTGNQPQHF
>TRBV15|.|TRBJ2-3|.
TGTGCCACCAGCAGAGCCTTGCGACAGGCACCTAGCACAGATACGCAGTATTTT
CATSRALRQAPSTDTQYF
>TRBV7-4|TRBD2|TRBJ2-1|.
TGTGCCAGCAGCTTAGCGCGGGACCAGCGGGGTGAGCAGTTCTTC
CASSLARDQRGEQFF
>TRBV30|.|TRBJ1-5|.
TGTGCCTGGAGTGTAGGGACATCCCTTAGGGATCAGCCCCAGCATTTT
CAWSVGTSLRDQPQHF
>TRBV19|TRBD1|TRBJ2-7|.
TGTGCCAGTAGGGAGACAGGGGGCCGATACGAGCAGTACTTC
CASRETGGRYEQYF
>TRBV6-5|TRBD1|TRBJ2-7|.
TGTGCCAGCAGTTACTCCGGGACAGGTAGTTACGAGCAGTACTTC
CASSYSGTGSYEQYF
>TRBV29-1|TRBD1|TRBJ1-3|.
TGCAGCGTGTTAGGGACAGGGGCTGGAAACACCATATATTTT
CSVLGTGAGNTIYF
>TRBV10-3|.|TRBJ2-5|.
TGTGCCATCGGGCAAGGTCAAGAGACCCAGTACTTC
CAIGQGQETQYF
>TRBV30|TRBD1|TRBJ1-2|.
TGTGCCTGGGGTCTACAGGGGGCGGTAGGCTACACCTTC
CAWGLQGAVGYTF
>TRBV9|.|TRBJ1-1|.
TGTGCCAGCAGCGTATTCGGGGGAAGGCTGAACACTGAAGCTTTCTTT
CASSVFGGRLNTEAFF